This T cell receptor beta chain derives from a study of OX40 agonist ivuxolimab in advanced cancers. The CDR3 spans 17 residues. The method was immunoSEQ multiplex PCR; TCRdb's version includes in-frame clones alone and lacks a portion of them. The sample lists roughly 70,000 clones, 80% to 90% occurring once. This sequence was found in an adult with an advanced solid tumor such as melanoma, head and neck, liver or kidney cancer. This rearrangement joins TRBV1 to TRBJ2-5; the D call in the table, TRBD2, was not verified against the DNA. TRBV1 corresponds to a pseudogene. The specimen was CD4+ or CD8+ T cells sorted from blood, collected in a trial of the OX40 agonist ivuxolimab. The chain's CDR3 is CTSSQEASGGAKETQYF. The DNA for the CDR3 is TGCACCAGCAGCCAAGAGGCTAGCGGGGGGGCTAAAGAGACCCAGTACTTC.